A selection of T cell receptor beta chains follows, all from one sample in a study of OX40 agonist ivuxolimab in advanced cancers. Libraries were prepared by immunoSEQ multiplex PCR; TCRdb keeps only in-frame clonotypes and omits some of them. This sample has about 82,000 clones; around four fifths occur once, and the top ten carry approximately 0.79%. Here the sequenced sample was CD4+ or CD8+ T cells sorted from blood, taken in a trial of the OX40 agonist ivuxolimab. Every receptor here comes from an adult with an advanced solid tumor such as melanoma, head and neck, liver or kidney cancer. The CDR3 runs from the conserved cysteine through the conserved F or W. A D gene is named only where the DNA matches it firmly. Clone size appears in some rows only: once, few, many, or a class for an expanded clone.

TRBV6-5	-	TRBJ2-3	-	CASRPLLPRAREDF	TGTGCCAGCAGGCCACTATTACCTCGGGCTAGGGAGGATTTT
TRBV6-5	-	TRBJ2-7	TRBD1	CASRPDRSGEQYF	TGTGCCAGCAGACCGGACAGGTCGGGGGAGCAGTACTTC
TRBV6-5	-	TRBJ1-2	-	CASSYLGQTNYGYTF	TGTGCCAGCAGTTACTTGGGACAAACTAACTATGGCTACACCTTC
TRBV11-2	-	TRBJ2-5	-	CASSLSRQGDHPGAQYF	TGTGCCAGCAGCTTATCGAGGCAGGGGGACCACCCGGGGGCCCAGTACTTC
TRBV27	-	TRBJ2-7	-	CASSRPRAGRGGEQYF	TGTGCCAGCAGCCGACCTCGGGCAGGGAGAGGAGGCGAGCAGTACTTC
TRBV6-6	-	TRBJ1-5	TRBD1	CASRGTGGRDQPQHF	TGTGCCAGCAGAGGGACAGGGGGCAGAGATCAGCCCCAGCATTTT
TRBV7-9	-	TRBJ1-2	TRBD1	CASTQDRGHGYTF	TGTGCCAGCACACAAGACAGGGGGCATGGCTACACCTTC
TRBV5-1	-	TRBJ2-1	-	CASSLEGASGEQFF	TGCGCCAGCAGCTTGGAGGGGGCTAGCGGGGAGCAGTTCTTC
TRBV15	once	TRBJ1-3	TRBD1	CATSRRDSRFSGNTIYF	TGTGCCACCAGCCGCCGGGACAGTCGATTCTCTGGAAACACCATATATTTT
TRBV19	-	TRBJ2-6	-	CASSIAGSPSGANVLTF	TGTGCCAGTAGTATAGCTGGCAGCCCCTCTGGGGCCAACGTCCTGACTTTC
TRBV7-3	-	TRBJ1-6	-	CASSPGGESPLHF	TGTGCCAGCAGCCCCGGGGGGGAATCACCCCTCCACTTT
TRBV30	-	TRBJ2-3	-	CAWSAPPINTQYF	TGTGCCTGGAGTGCCCCCCCAATAAATACGCAGTATTTT